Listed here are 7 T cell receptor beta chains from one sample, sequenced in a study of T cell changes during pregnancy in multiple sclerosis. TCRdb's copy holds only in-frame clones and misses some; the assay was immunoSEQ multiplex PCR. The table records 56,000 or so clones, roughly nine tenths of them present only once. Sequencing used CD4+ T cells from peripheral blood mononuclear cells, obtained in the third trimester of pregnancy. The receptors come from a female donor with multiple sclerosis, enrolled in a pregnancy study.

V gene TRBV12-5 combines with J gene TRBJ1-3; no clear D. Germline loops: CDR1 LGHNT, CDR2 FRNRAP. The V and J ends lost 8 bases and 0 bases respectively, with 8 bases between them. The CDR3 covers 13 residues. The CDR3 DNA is TGTGCTAGTATCCGGAGCTCTGGAAACACCATATATTTT. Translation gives CASIRSSGNTIYF.

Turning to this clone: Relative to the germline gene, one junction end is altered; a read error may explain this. Written as DNA, the CDR3 is TGCGCCAGCAGCCAATCGGAGACAGCCAGCTCTAGGGCCAACGTCCTGACTTTC. This encodes CASSQSETASSRANVLTF. The chain has TRBV4-1 and TRBJ2-6, with a tentative D call TRBD1 (5 bases). In germline, CDR1 is MGHRA, CDR2 YSYEKL. The CDR3 totals 18 residues.

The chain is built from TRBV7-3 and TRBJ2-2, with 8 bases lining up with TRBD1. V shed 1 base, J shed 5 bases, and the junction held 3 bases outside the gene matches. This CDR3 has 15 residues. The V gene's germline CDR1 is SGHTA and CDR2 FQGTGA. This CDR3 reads CASSLSQGATGELFF. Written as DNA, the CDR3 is TGTGCCAGCAGCTTAAGCCAGGGGGCGACCGGGGAGCTGTTTTTT.

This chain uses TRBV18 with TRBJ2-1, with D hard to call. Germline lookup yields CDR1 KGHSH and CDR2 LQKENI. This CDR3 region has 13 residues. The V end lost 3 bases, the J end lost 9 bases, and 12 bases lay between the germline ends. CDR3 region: CASSPLSTGEQFF. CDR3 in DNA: TGTGCCAGCTCACCCCTGAGCACCGGTGAGCAGTTCTTC.

The CDR3 coding sequence is TGTGCCAGCAGCTCTAGCGGAAGCACAGATACGCAGTATTTT. Amino acids: CASSSSGSTDTQYF. This sequence joins TRBV7-9 and TRBJ2-3; 7 bases line up with TRBD2. CDR3 length: 14 residues. Germline loops: CDR1 SEHNR, CDR2 FQNEAQ (reference sequence). Trimming cost V 4 bases and J 0 bases; bases outside gene matches: 1.

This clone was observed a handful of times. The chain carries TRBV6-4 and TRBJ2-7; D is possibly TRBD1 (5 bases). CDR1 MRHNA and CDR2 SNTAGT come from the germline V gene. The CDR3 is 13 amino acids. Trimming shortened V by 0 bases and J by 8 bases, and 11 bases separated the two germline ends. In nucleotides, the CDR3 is TGTGCCAGCAGTGACTCACGAGACAGCAAGCAGTACTTC. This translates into CASSDSRDSKQYF.

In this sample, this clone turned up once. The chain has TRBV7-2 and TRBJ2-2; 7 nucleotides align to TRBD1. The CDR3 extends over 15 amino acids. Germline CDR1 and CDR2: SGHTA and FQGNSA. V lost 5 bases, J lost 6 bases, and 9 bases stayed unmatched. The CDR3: CASSLRQGRAGELFF. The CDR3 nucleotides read TGTGCCAGCAGCCTAAGACAGGGTAGGGCCGGGGAGCTGTTTTTT.